This T cell receptor beta chain was identified in a study of identical twins. Whole-study results and caveats: Conclusions were based on cross-sectional statistical analysis, without following the same donors.

TCRdb called the 5' RACE reads again in MiXCR, with one record for every CDR3 protein. The repertoire holds roughly 770,000 distinct CDR3 sequences, with around a sixth as singletons. A few counts support this clonotype. The antigen remains undetermined. V gave up 1 base and J gave up 5 bases; unmatched junction bases: 13. CDR1 is SSHAT, CDR2 FNYEAQ, per germline (reference sequence). The CDR3 contains 17 residues. The same data also went into a second study, on T cells expressing NK-cell markers.

This clonotype originated in a woman aged 18-29 years in good health. V is TRBV7-7 and J is TRBJ2-5; the match to TRBD2 covers 7 bases. The specimen sequenced was PBMCs. CDR3 residues: CASSLGGSSGMVETQYF. The CDR3 DNA reads as TGTGCCAGCAGCTTAGGTGGTTCCAGCGGGATGGTTGAGACCCAGTACTTC.